Sequencing of this T cell receptor (beta chain) was carried out in a study of a mutant IDH1 vaccine in newly diagnosed glioma. Study-level information: Treated patients were roughly 62% male, around 40% female, mean age around 40 years. Radiotherapy, temozolomide, or both had been given previously, and both were given to most. Study-level points and caveats: Alterations occurring in top peripheral T cell clonotypes seemed unrelated to pseudoprogression.

Indicated time point: week 23, last vaccination. It was 300 ug of mutant IDH1 20-mer peptide that made up each vaccine dose, given with topical imiquimod. Profiled with immunoSEQ multiplex PCR; TCRdb holds only in-frame clones, not every one. The sample holds 40,000 or so clones, around 84% seen once. CDR1 is SQVTM and CDR2 is ANQGSEA in the germline V gene. V gave up 6 bases and J gave up 3 bases, with 12 bases separating them. This CDR3 spans 12 amino acids. As concerns this clone: What it binds is unknown.

The chain is built from TRBV29-1 and TRBJ2-7; D is possibly TRBD2 (5 bases). This receptor was identified in a woman aged 18 to 35 with glioma. Some clones in this sample may be carry-over from other donors' samples. Material: PBMCs, obtained from a glioma patient whose treatment included an IDH1 peptide vaccine. The CDR3: CSVGLGLYEQYF. As DNA, the CDR3 is TGCAGCGTGGGCCTTGGACTCTACGAGCAGTACTTC.